These 28 T cell receptor beta chains were all obtained from the same sample, sequenced in a study of blood T cell repertoires in COVID-19. Sequenced by immunoSEQ multiplex PCR; TCRdb stores in-frame clones only, minus some. Of some 130,000 clones listed, roughly 75% are singletons. Sequenced sample: PBMCs or T cells enriched from blood (not recorded which). These receptors were taken from a woman between 45 and 65 years old who had recovered from COVID-19.

At least ten counts were recorded for this clone. The chain combines TRBV5-1 with TRBJ1-4; TRBD1 matches 9 bases. Germline loops: CDR1 SGHRS, CDR2 YFSETQ. The CDR3 is made up of 13 amino acids. V was clipped by 1 base and J by 8 bases; unmatched bases: 0. CDR3 DNA sequence: TGCGCCAGCAGCTTGACAGGGGGCGAAAAACTGTTTTTT. Amino acids: CASSLTGGEKLFF.

This clone was seen once. The rearrangement links TRBV11-2 to TRBJ2-7; D is unclear. Germline CDR1 is SGHAT and CDR2 is FQNNGV. V was cut by 0 bases and J by 6 bases, with 15 bases left in between. The CDR3 has 15 residues. CDR3 protein: CASSLDLAVTGEQYV. Written as DNA, the CDR3 is TGTGCCAGCAGCTTAGATTTGGCTGTGACGGGCGAGCAGTACGTC.

The chain joins TRBV5-4 to TRBJ2-2, with a tentative D call TRBD1 (5 bases). V gave up 2 bases and J gave up 2 bases, with 7 bases separating them. Germline CDR1 reads SGHNT; CDR2 reads YYREEE (reference sequence). This CDR3 is 14 amino acids long. Here the CDR3 DNA reads TGTGCCAGCAGCTTTACAGGAAACACCGGGGAGCTGTTTTTT. Translation: CASSFTGNTGELFF.

The chain is built from TRBV3-1 (or the pseudogene TRBV3-2) and TRBJ2-1; 10 nucleotides match TRBD1. The CDR3 contains 16 residues. Germline V gene data show CDR1 as LGHDT and CDR2 as YNNKEL (reference sequence). V dropped 4 bases and J dropped 2; count of bases not matched to a gene: 5. CDR3 residues: CASSRRGTGAYNEQFF. CDR3 sequence (DNA): TGTGCCAGCAGCCGAAGGGGGACAGGGGCCTACAATGAGCAGTTCTTC.

The CDR3 spells CASSMTELVGYTF. For the CDR3, the DNA is TGTGCCAGCAGTATGACAGAATTGGTCGGCTACACCTTC. This chain connects TRBV7-8 to TRBJ1-2; perhaps TRBD1 as D (5 bases). Per germline, CDR1 SGHVS and CDR2 FQNEAQ. This CDR3 has 13 amino acids. The ends were cut back, 6 bases at V and 8 bases at J, with 16 bases in the middle.

The chain carries TRBV18 and TRBJ1-1; D is undetermined. Trimming took off 3 bases at V and 1 base at J, with 9 bases between the two ends. The CDR3 is 14 amino acids. Germline values: CDR1 KGHSH, CDR2 LQKENI. CDR3 residues: CASSPNLENTEAFF. The CDR3, as DNA: TGTGCCAGCTCACCGAACTTAGAGAACACTGAAGCTTTCTTT.

J is TRBJ2-1 and V is TRBV19; D unclear. The CDR3 covers 11 residues. Trimming took 3 bases from V and 8 from J, leaving 5 bases between them. The germline CDR1 and CDR2 sequences are LNHDA and SQIVND (reference sequence). CDR3 DNA sequence: TGTGCCAGTAGTATTTCCTATGAGCAGTTCTTC. It translates to CASSISYEQFF.

The rearrangement joins TRBV28 to TRBJ1-1; D is unclear. This CDR3 comprises 15 residues. The germline V and J ends were trimmed by 5 bases and 1 base, with 14 bases remaining between them. CDR1 is MDHEN and CDR2 is SYDVKM in the germline V gene. CDR3 sequence: CASSPETARNTEAFF. DNA for the CDR3: TGTGCCAGCAGTCCAGAGACTGCAAGGAACACTGAAGCTTTCTTT. Complete variable domain (other parts from reference TRBV28 and TRBJ1-1): DVKVTQSSRYLVKRTGEKVFLECVQDMDHENMFWYRQDPGLGLRLIYFSYDVKMKEKGDIPEGYSVSREKKERFSLILESASTNQTSMYLCASSPETARNTEAFFGQGTRLTVV.

The J gene is TRBJ1-5, the V gene TRBV7-2; D is unresolved. V was pared by 2 bases and J by 2 bases, with 7 bases between. CDR3 length: 14 residues. Germline CDR1 and CDR2: SGHTA and FQGNSA. This CDR3 is CASSLTPGNQPQHF. The CDR3 nucleotides read TGTGCCAGCAGCTTAACACCCGGCAATCAGCCCCAGCATTTT.

The chain uses TRBV5-1 and TRBJ1-2, with a weak D call TRBD1 (6 bases). Trimming removed 3 bases from V and 9 bases from J, with 18 bases in between. From germline, CDR1 is SGHRS and CDR2 YFSETQ. This CDR3 contains 14 residues. CDR3 coding DNA: TGCGCCAGCAGCTGGGACATGGAAATTTCGAGCTACACCTTC. As protein: CASSWDMEISSYTF.

V and J are TRBV7-9 and TRBJ1-4; maybe TRBD1 (5 bases). V gave up 6 bases and J gave up 8 bases, with 16 bases separating them. The germline V gene has CDR1 SEHNR and CDR2 FQNEAQ (reference sequence). This CDR3 has 14 amino acids. CDR3 DNA: TGTGCCAGCAGTTTTTCGGGGGGGGACGAAAAACTGTTTTTT. This translates into CASSFSGGDEKLFF.

V gene TRBV19 combines with J gene TRBJ1-6, with 8 nucleotides matching TRBD1. From germline, CDR1 is LNHDA and CDR2 SQIVND (reference sequence). V lost 4 bases to trimming and J lost 8 bases; unmatched junction nucleotides: 10. This CDR3 region has 16 residues. The CDR3 reads CASSTRRTGKDSPLHF. CDR3 nucleotide sequence: TGTGCCAGTAGTACTCGAAGGACAGGGAAGGATTCACCCCTCCACTTT.

The V call is TRBV5-1, the J call TRBJ1-1, with a weak D call TRBD1 (5 bases). This CDR3 is 15 amino acids long. V was clipped by 9 bases and J by 2 bases, with 20 bases between them. Germline V gives CDR1 SGHRS, CDR2 YFSETQ. The CDR3 sequence is CATSEMQGTNTEAFF. The CDR3 DNA reads as TGCGCCACCTCTGAAATGCAGGGAACCAACACTGAAGCTTTCTTT.

The V gene is TRBV12-3 or TRBV12-4, the J gene TRBJ1-6; D is uncertain. The CDR3 totals 13 residues. Trimming stripped 6 bases from V and 9 bases from J, with 12 bases between. CDR3 sequence (DNA): TGTGCCAGCAGCCCCGACTTCTCTTCACCCCTCCACTTT. The encoded protein is CASSPDFSSPLHF.

The chain joins TRBV19 to TRBJ2-1; 12 bases line up with TRBD1. V lost 4 bases, J lost 9 bases, and 7 bases stayed unmatched. The CDR3 runs to 15 residues. Per the germline V gene, CDR1 is LNHDA and CDR2 is SQIVND (reference sequence). In DNA form, the CDR3 reads TGTGCCAGTAGTACTCCGGGACAGGGGGCCGGTGAGCAGTTCTTC. Amino acid sequence: CASSTPGQGAGEQFF.

The CDR3 bases are TGTGCCAGCAGCTCCGGACTAGCCCAAGAGACCCAGTACTTC. This sequence encodes CASSSGLAQETQYF. V usage is TRBV13 and J usage is TRBJ2-5, with 8 positions matching TRBD2. Germline CDR1 is PRHDT and CDR2 is FYEKMQ (reference sequence). Trimming removed 4 bases from V and 1 base from J; junction bases left unmatched: 2. The CDR3 spans 14 residues.

This chain connects TRBV27 to TRBJ2-4; D gene uncertain. Trimming shortened V by 5 bases and J by 0 bases, and 8 bases separated the two germline ends. The CDR3 is made up of 14 amino acids. CDR1 and CDR2 (germline): MNHEY, SMNVEV (reference sequence). The CDR3 region has the DNA TGTGCCAGCAGTGCGACACTAGCCAAAAACATTCAGTACTTC. Residues: CASSATLAKNIQYF.

This sequence joins TRBV28 and TRBJ2-5; 7 bases map to TRBD1. Trimming at V came to 0 bases and at J to 7 bases, leaving 11 bases not matched to a gene. Per germline, CDR1 MDHEN and CDR2 SYDVKM. This CDR3 comprises 16 residues. The CDR3 region has the DNA TGTGCCAGCAGTTTATGGAGGGGGCCTGGTTCGGGGACCCAGTACTTC. The encoded protein is CASSLWRGPGSGTQYF. Variable domain in full (rest from reference TRBV28 and TRBJ2-5): DVKVTQSSRYLVKRTGEKVFLECVQDMDHENMFWYRQDPGLGLRLIYFSYDVKMKEKGDIPEGYSVSREKKERFSLILESASTNQTSMYLCASSLWRGPGSGTQYFGPGTRLLVL.

This clone was counted between two and nine times. Other nucleotide sequences from this sample produce the same CDR3. The V call is TRBV7-9, the J call TRBJ2-1; 8 nucleotides align to TRBD2. The CDR3 runs to 16 residues. V lost 0 bases and J lost 0; bases outside the gene matches: 1. The V gene's germline CDR1 is SEHNR and CDR2 FQNEAQ (reference sequence). CDR3 coding DNA: TGTGCCAGCAGCTTAGCGCTAGCGGGCTCCTACAATGAGCAGTTCTTC. This gives the protein CASSLALAGSYNEQFF.

The chain combines TRBV25-1 with TRBJ1-4; 7 bases match TRBD1. The length of the CDR3 is 16 residues. CDR1 and CDR2 (germline): MGHDK, SYGVNS. Losses at the gene ends were 7 bases for V and 3 bases for J; bases not matched to a gene: 11. The CDR3 DNA reads as TGTGCCAGCATGAGGGGGCGCGCGGGTGCTAATGAAAAACTGTTTTTT. Its protein product is CASMRGRAGANEKLFF.

The chain links TRBV28 to TRBJ1-3; a possible D gene is TRBD1 (5 bases). There are 15 residues in the CDR3. The V and J ends lost 7 bases and 0 bases respectively, with 13 bases between them. The germline V gene has CDR1 MDHEN and CDR2 SYDVKM. CDR3 sequence: CASIPGGSSGNTIYF. CDR3 coding DNA: TGTGCCAGCATTCCGGGGGGGTCCTCTGGAAACACCATATATTTT.

V gene TRBV6-5 combines with J gene TRBJ1-3, with D tentatively TRBD1 (6 bases). The V end was cut by 2 bases, the J end by 2 bases, with 7 bases between. In germline, CDR1 is MNHEY, CDR2 SVGAGI. The CDR3 length is 14 residues. CDR3 residues: CASSYRTAGNTIYF. DNA of the CDR3: TGTGCCAGCAGTTACAGGACAGCTGGAAACACCATATATTTT.

The chain recombines TRBV28 with TRBJ1-5; perhaps TRBD1 as D (5 bases). Per germline, CDR1 MDHEN and CDR2 SYDVKM. The CDR3 sequence is 13 residues long. Trimming stripped 4 bases from V and 4 bases from J, with 8 bases between. In nucleotides, the CDR3 is TGTGCCAGCAGTTACCCAGGGAATCAGCCCCAGCATTTT. Translated: CASSYPGNQPQHF.

V gene TRBV29-1 combines with J gene TRBJ1-2; D unresolved. CDR1 is SQVTM, CDR2 ANQGSEA, per germline. CDR3 length: 11 residues. Trimming pared 2 bases from V and 8 bases from J, leaving 9 bases between. CDR3 coding DNA: TGCAGCGTTGAACGCACAGTCGGCTACACCTTC. Translating gives CSVERTVGYTF.

The genes are TRBV29-1 and TRBJ1-1, with 10 bases matching TRBD1. The V gene end was trimmed by 7 bases and the J gene end by 1 base; junction bases not matched to a gene: 3. Germline V CDR1 and CDR2: SQVTM, ANQGSEA. The CDR3 has 13 residues. CDR3 sequence: CSARDRGNTEAFF. The CDR3 DNA reads TGCAGCGCCAGGGACAGGGGGAACACTGAAGCTTTCTTT.

The J gene is TRBJ2-7, the V gene TRBV5-1; perhaps TRBD2 as D (6 bases). V lost 4 bases, J lost 2 bases, and 19 bases lay in between. The CDR3 is 16 amino acids. Per the germline V gene, CDR1 is SGHRS and CDR2 is YFSETQ. For the CDR3, the DNA is TGCGCCAGCAGCCTCCTATCCGGGGGAATACCCTACGAGCAGTACTTC. Protein sequence: CASSLLSGGIPYEQYF.

The chain uses TRBV7-2 and TRBJ2-5, with 11 bases lining up with TRBD2. CDR1 SGHTA and CDR2 FQGNSA come from the germline V gene. V gave up 4 bases and J gave up 0 bases; unmatched junction bases: 4. The CDR3 is 16 residues long. DNA for the CDR3: TGTGCCAGCAGCTACCTAGCGGGGGGTTACCAAGAGACCCAGTACTTC. It translates to CASSYLAGGYQETQYF.

The chain recombines TRBV5-8 with TRBJ2-6; 7 bases fit TRBD1. After removal of 0 bases from V and 2 bases from J, the junction contained 8 bases not matched to a gene. The germline V gene has CDR1 SGHTS and CDR2 YDEGEE. CDR3 length: 18 residues. CDR3 protein: CASSLVVGTVAGANVLTF. CDR3 DNA: TGTGCCAGCAGCTTGGTAGTCGGGACAGTTGCTGGGGCCAACGTCCTGACTTTC.